A single sample gave rise to the 6 T cell receptor beta chains below, sequenced in a study of control samples from healthy donors and cancer patients. Clones were sequenced by immunoSEQ multiplex PCR, and TCRdb holds only the in-frame ones, with some missing. The table records roughly 40,000 clones, 92% of them present only once. Sequencing used blood. These receptors were collected from a woman in her forties or fifties in good health.

This clone occurred once. V usage is TRBV6-5 and J usage is TRBJ2-3, with 8 bases aligning to TRBD1. The CDR3 has 15 residues. With V trimmed by 6 bases and J by 6 bases, 11 bases remained unmatched. CDR1 and CDR2 (germline): MNHEY, SVGAGI. This CDR3 reads CASSPGGRGQDTQYF. CDR3 DNA: TGTGCCAGCAGCCCCGGTGGCAGGGGGCAGGATACGCAGTATTTT.

The rearrangement joins TRBV12-3 or TRBV12-4 to TRBJ2-3; weak D call: TRBD2 (5 bases). V dropped 6 bases and J dropped 1 base, with 8 bases sitting between them. This CDR3 has 13 residues. The chain's CDR3 is CASRPAGTDTQYF. The CDR3 bases are TGTGCCAGCAGGCCAGCGGGCACAGATACGCAGTATTTT.

The CDR3 region has the DNA TGTGCCAGCAGTTTGGGGCGTATTGAAAAACTGTTTTTT. Amino acid sequence: CASSLGRIEKLFF. This chain joins TRBV28 and TRBJ1-4, with a possible D match to TRBD1 (5 bases). Germline CDR1 and CDR2: MDHEN and SYDVKM. The V end was cut by 3 bases, the J end by 7 bases, with 9 bases between. The CDR3 is made up of 13 amino acids.

V gene TRBV9 combines with J gene TRBJ2-3; D unresolved. This CDR3 has 12 residues. Germline values: CDR1 SGDLS, CDR2 YYNGEE. Trimming removed 4 bases at V and 1 base at J, with 4 bases between. The CDR3 here is CASSIGTDTQYF. The CDR3 DNA reads as TGTGCCAGCAGCATAGGCACAGATACGCAGTATTTT.

The CDR3 coding sequence is TGTGCCAGCAGCACGGGGGCCTCTCTCGGCACAGATACGCAGTATTTT. Its translation is CASSTGASLGTDTQYF. This chain connects TRBV11-3 to TRBJ2-3; D may correspond to TRBD1 or TRBD2 (6 bases each). CDR3 length: 16 amino acids. CDR1 and CDR2 from the germline V gene are SGHNT and YENEEA. The V and J ends lost 5 bases and 1 base respectively, with 16 bases between them. Combining the CDR3 with reference TRBV11-3 and TRBJ2-3 gives the whole variable domain EAGVVQSPRYKIIEKKQPVAFWCNPISGHNTLYWYLQNLGQGPELLIRYENEEAVDDSQLPKDRFSAERLKGVDSTLKIQPAELGDSAVYLCASSTGASLGTDTQYFGPGTRLTVL.

The chain uses TRBV6-5 and TRBJ1-6; D gene unclear. The V end lost 0 bases, the J end lost 10 bases, and 10 bases lay between the germline ends. The CDR3 is made up of 14 amino acids. The germline gives CDR1 MNHEY, CDR2 SVGAGI. CDR3 region: CASSYSTAGSPLHF. In nucleotides, the CDR3 is TGTGCCAGCAGTTACTCGACCGCGGGCTCACCCCTCCACTTT.